This TCR beta chain was captured in a study of blood T cell repertoires in COVID-19. Across the study: Samples came from the United States, Italy and Spain, spanning acute and convalescent COVID-19. Sample material is recorded as cDNA or gDNA derived from T cells, B-cell-depleted T cells, or PBMCs.

Germline lookup yields CDR1 SGHNT and CDR2 YYREEE (reference sequence). The CDR3 has 13 amino acids. V lost 10 bases and J 1 base, leaving 14 bases between the germline ends. How the authors handled the data: Quantification of nucleated cells was approximated via reference gene primer amplification. Profiled with immunoSEQ multiplex PCR; TCRdb holds only in-frame clones, not every one. That table is the source of V, J and clone size, and D and trimming were worked out from the DNA. The sample has some 280,000 clones; 85% are singletons. Input material: peripheral blood. The source is a woman between 45 and 60 years old with active or convalescent COVID-19. The chain combines TRBV5-4 with TRBJ2-5; D call uncertain. CDR3 coding DNA: TGTGCCGGCAATACAGAACCCCAAGAGACCCAGTACTTC. It encodes CAGNTEPQETQYF.